This entry lists 8 T cell receptor beta chains sequenced from one sample in a study of T cell responses to AZD1222 COVID-19 vaccine. Assay: immunoSEQ multiplex PCR; the TCRdb copy retains only in-frame clones and omits some. The sample lists about 99,000 clones, approximately 87% occurring once. Sample: peripheral blood, taken on day 0 of AZD1222 vaccination. The receptors stem from an adult in good health.

V usage is TRBV5-4 and J usage is TRBJ2-1, with D perhaps TRBD2 (5 bases). The V gene lost 0 bases and the J gene lost 3 bases, with 10 bases spanning the gap. CDR3 size: 15 residues. Germline CDR1 and CDR2: SGHNT and YYREEE (reference sequence). CDR3 region: CASSLGSGDYNEQFF. CDR3 coding DNA: TGTGCCAGCAGCTTGGGAAGCGGAGACTACAATGAGCAGTTCTTC.

The J gene is TRBJ2-7, the V gene TRBV10-2; D unclear. The CDR3 length is 10 residues. Deletions cut 3 bases from V and 6 bases from J, with 3 bases between. CDR1 is WSHSY and CDR2 is SAAADI in the germline V gene. This CDR3 reads CASSEREQYF. CDR3 DNA sequence: TGCGCCAGCAGTGAACGCGAGCAGTACTTC.

V and J are TRBV29-1 and TRBJ1-2; 7 bases fit TRBD1. J gave up 4 bases and V 2 bases, and 4 bases lay outside the gene matches. Germline values: CDR1 SQVTM, CDR2 ANQGSEA. The CDR3 sequence is 13 residues long. CDR3 amino acids: CSVEKDRLYGYTF. The CDR3 coding sequence is TGCAGCGTTGAAAAGGACAGGCTCTATGGCTACACCTTC.

The chain has TRBV5-1 and TRBJ2-5; no reliable D call. The V end lost 1 base, the J end lost 4 bases, and 8 bases lay between the germline ends. Germline assignment: CDR1 SGHRS and CDR2 YFSETQ. CDR3 length: 13 amino acids. CDR3 nucleotide sequence: TGCGCCAGCAGCTTGTCCCCGGGAGAGACCCAGTACTTC. Protein sequence: CASSLSPGETQYF. The whole variable domain, filled in from reference TRBV5-1 and TRBJ2-5, reads KAGVTQTPRYLIKTRGQQVTLSCSPISGHRSVSWYQQTPGQGLQFLFEYFSETQRNKGNFPGRFSGRQFSNSRSEMNVSTLELGDSALYLCASSLSPGETQYFGPGTRLLVL.

The rearrangement uses TRBV28 and TRBJ1-2, with a possible D match to TRBD1 (5 bases). The CDR3 spans 15 residues. CDR1 and CDR2 (germline): MDHEN, SYDVKM. V lost 0 bases to trimming and J lost 0 bases, with 8 bases between them. Here the CDR3 reads CASSLWQGANYGYTF. The CDR3 bases are TGTGCCAGCAGTTTATGGCAGGGAGCTAACTATGGCTACACCTTC.

V gene TRBV27 combines with J gene TRBJ1-6, with TRBD1 matching over 9 bases. V shed 5 bases and J 14 bases; nucleotides not matched to a gene: 4. The CDR3 runs to 12 residues. The germline CDR1 and CDR2 sequences are MNHEY and SMNVEV (reference sequence). In nucleotides, the CDR3 is TGTGCCAGCAGTGTAACAGGGGGCACCCTCCACTTT. Protein product: CASSVTGGTLHF.

The chain links TRBV5-3 to TRBJ1-1; D gene ambiguous. TRBV5-3 is placed among ORFs of uncertain function. The V end lost 1 base, the J end lost 2 bases, and 9 bases lay between the germline ends. CDR3 size: 14 residues. The CDR3 sequence: CARSLSMINTEAFF. Here the CDR3 DNA reads TGTGCCAGAAGCTTGTCCATGATAAACACTGAAGCTTTCTTT.

As to this clone: One junction end disagrees with the germline gene, perhaps due to a read error. This chain joins TRBV4-1 and TRBJ1-3, with 9 positions matching TRBD1. CDR3 size: 15 residues. Germline V gene data show CDR1 as MGHRA and CDR2 as YSYEKL. This chain's CDR3 is CARSRGDRDGNTIYF. CDR3 sequence (DNA): TGCGCCCGCAGCCGGGGGGACAGGGATGGAAACACCATATATTTT.